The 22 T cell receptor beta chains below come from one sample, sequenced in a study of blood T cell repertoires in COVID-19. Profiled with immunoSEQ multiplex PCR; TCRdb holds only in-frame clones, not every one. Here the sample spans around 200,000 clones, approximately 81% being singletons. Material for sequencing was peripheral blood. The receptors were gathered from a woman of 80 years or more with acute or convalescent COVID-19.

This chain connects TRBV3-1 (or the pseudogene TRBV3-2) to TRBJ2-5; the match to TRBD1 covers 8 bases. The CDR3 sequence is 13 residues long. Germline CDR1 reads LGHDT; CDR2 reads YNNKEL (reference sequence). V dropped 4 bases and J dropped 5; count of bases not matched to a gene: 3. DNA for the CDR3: TGTGCCAGCAGCCGACAGGGGACGGAGACCCAGTACTTC. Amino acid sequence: CASSRQGTETQYF.

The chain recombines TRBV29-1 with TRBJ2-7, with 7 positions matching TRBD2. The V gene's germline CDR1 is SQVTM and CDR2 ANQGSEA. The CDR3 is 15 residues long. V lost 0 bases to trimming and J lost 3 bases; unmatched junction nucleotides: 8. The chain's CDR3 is CSVEDQWGGNYEQYF. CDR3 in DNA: TGCAGCGTTGAAGATCAGTGGGGGGGTAACTACGAGCAGTACTTC.

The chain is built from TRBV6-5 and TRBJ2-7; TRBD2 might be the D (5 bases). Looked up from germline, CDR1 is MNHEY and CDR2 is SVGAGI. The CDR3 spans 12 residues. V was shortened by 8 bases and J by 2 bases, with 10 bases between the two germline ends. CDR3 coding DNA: TGTGCCAGCGGGCCCGGGGCCTACGAGCAGTACTTC. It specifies CASGPGAYEQYF.

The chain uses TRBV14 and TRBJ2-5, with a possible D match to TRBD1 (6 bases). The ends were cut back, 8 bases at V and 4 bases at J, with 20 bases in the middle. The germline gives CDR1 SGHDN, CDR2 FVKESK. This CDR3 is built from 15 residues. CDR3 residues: CASGTDWGLGETQYF. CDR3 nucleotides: TGTGCCAGCGGAACAGATTGGGGGCTTGGAGAGACCCAGTACTTC.

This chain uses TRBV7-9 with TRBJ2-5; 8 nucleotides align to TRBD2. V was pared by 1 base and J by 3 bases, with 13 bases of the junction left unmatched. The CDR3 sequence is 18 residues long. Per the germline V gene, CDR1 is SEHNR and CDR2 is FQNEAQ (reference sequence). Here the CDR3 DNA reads TGTGCCAGCAGCTTAGGCGGGTTTATCGGGAGGGCCGAAGAGACCCAGTACTTC. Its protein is CASSLGGFIGRAEETQYF.

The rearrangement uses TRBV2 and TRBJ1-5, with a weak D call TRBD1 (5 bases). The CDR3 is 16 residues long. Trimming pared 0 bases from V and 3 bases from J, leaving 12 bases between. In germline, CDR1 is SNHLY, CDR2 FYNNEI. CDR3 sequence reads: CASSEAWRGPNQPQHF. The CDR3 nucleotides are TGTGCCAGCAGTGAAGCGTGGAGGGGACCCAATCAGCCCCAGCATTTT.

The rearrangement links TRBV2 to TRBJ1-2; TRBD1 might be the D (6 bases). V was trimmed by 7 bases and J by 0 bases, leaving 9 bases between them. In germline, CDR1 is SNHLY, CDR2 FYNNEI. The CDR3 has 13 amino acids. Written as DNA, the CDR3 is TGTGCCAGCATTTGGGGGCCTAACTATGGCTACACCTTC. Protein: CASIWGPNYGYTF.

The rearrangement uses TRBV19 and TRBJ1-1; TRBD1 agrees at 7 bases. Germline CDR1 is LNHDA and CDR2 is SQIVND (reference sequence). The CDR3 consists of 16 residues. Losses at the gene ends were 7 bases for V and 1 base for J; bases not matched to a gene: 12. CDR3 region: CASKSPIQGRNTEAFF. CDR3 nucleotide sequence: TGTGCCAGTAAATCTCCGATACAGGGGAGGAACACTGAAGCTTTCTTT.

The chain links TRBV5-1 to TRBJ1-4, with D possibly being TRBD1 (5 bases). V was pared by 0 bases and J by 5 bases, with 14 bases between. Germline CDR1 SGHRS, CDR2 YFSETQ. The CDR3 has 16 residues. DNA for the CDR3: TGCGCCAGCAGCTTGGACCCGGCAGGGAAGAATGAAAAACTGTTTTTT. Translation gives CASSLDPAGKNEKLFF.

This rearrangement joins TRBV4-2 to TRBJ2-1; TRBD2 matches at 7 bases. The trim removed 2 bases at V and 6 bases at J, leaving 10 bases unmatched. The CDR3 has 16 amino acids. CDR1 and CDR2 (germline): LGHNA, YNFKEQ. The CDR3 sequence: CASSQPSSSGFNEQFF. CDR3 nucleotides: TGTGCCAGCAGCCAACCATCCTCTAGCGGATTCAATGAGCAGTTCTTC.

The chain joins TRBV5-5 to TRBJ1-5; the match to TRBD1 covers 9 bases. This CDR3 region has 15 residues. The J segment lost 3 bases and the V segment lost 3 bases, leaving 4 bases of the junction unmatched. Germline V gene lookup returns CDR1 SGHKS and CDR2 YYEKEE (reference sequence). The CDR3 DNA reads TGTGCCAGCAGCTCCACAGGGGGCCCCAATCAGCCCCAGCATTTT. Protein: CASSSTGGPNQPQHF. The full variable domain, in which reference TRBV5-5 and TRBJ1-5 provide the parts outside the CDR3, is DAGVTQSPTHLIKTRGQQVTLRCSPISGHKSVSWYQQVLGQGPQFIFQYYEKEERGRGNFPDRFSARQFPNYSSELNVNALLLGDSALYLCASSSTGGPNQPQHFGDGTRLSIL.

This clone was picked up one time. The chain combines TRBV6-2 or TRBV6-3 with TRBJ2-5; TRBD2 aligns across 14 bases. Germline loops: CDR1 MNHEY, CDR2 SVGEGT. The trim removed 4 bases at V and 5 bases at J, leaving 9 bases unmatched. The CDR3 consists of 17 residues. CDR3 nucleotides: TGTGCCAGCAGTTCCCGACTAGCGGGAGGGCCCGAGGAGACCCAGTACTTC. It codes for CASSSRLAGGPEETQYF.

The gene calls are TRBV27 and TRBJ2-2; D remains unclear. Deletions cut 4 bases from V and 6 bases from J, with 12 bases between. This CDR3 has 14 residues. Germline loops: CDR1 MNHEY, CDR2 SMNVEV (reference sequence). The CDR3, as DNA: TGTGCCAGCAGTTCGATTCGGGTGTCCGGGGAGCTGTTTTTT. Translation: CASSSIRVSGELFF.

The CDR3 DNA is TGTGCCAGCAGCCAGGAGACAGGGGCTGGGGCCAACGTCCTGACTTTC. It specifies CASSQETGAGANVLTF. The chain couples TRBV5-5 to TRBJ2-6; 8 bases match TRBD1. Germline-derived CDR1 and CDR2 are SGHKS and YYEKEE (reference sequence). The J segment lost 2 bases and the V segment lost 4 bases, leaving 5 bases of the junction unmatched. The CDR3 has 16 amino acids.

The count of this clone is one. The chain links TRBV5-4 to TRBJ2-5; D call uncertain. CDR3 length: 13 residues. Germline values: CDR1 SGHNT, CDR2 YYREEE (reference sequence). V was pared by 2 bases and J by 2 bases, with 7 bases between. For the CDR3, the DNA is TGTGCCAGCAGCTTTCGAGATCAAGAGACCCAGTACTTC. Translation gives CASSFRDQETQYF.

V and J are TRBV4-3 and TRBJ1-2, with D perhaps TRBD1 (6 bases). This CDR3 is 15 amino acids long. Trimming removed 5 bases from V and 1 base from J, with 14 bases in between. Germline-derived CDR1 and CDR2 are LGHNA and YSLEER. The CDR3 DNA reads TGCGCCAGCAGCTATAGGACAGCCGATAACTATGGCTACACCTTC. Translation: CASSYRTADNYGYTF.

CDR3 sequence reads: CASSLDGTGASYEQYF. The CDR3 DNA reads as TGCGCCAGCAGCTTGGACGGGACAGGGGCCTCCTACGAGCAGTACTTC. The J gene is TRBJ2-7, the V gene TRBV5-1, with TRBD1 matching 10 bases. V trimming: 0 bases; J trimming: 0 bases; junction bases outside the gene matches: 3. This CDR3 comprises 16 residues. Germline V gives CDR1 SGHRS, CDR2 YFSETQ.

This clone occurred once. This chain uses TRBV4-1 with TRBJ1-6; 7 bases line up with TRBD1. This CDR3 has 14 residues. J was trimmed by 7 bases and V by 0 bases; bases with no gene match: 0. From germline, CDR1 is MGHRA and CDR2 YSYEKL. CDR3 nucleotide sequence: TGCGCCAGCAGCCAAGACAGGGGGAATTCACCCCTCCACTTT. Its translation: CASSQDRGNSPLHF.

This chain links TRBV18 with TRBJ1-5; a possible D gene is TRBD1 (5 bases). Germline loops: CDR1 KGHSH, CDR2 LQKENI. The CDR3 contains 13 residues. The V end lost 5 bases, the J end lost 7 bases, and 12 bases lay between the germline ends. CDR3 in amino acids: CASSDQGNQPQHF. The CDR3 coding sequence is TGTGCCAGCTCAGATCAGGGAAACCAGCCCCAGCATTTT.

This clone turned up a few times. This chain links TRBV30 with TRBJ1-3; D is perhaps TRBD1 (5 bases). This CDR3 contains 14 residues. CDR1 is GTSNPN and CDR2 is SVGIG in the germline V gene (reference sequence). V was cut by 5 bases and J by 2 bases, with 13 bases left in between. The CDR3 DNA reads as TGTGCCTGGGACCGGGGGAAGACTGGAAACACCATATATTTT. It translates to CAWDRGKTGNTIYF.

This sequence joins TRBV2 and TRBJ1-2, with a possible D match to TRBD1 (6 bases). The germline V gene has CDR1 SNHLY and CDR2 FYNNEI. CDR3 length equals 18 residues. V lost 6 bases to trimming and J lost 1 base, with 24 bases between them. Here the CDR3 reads CASSSPGAGHRLNYGYTF. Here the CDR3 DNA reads TGTGCCAGCAGCTCTCCCGGAGCGGGACATCGCCTTAACTATGGCTACACCTTC.

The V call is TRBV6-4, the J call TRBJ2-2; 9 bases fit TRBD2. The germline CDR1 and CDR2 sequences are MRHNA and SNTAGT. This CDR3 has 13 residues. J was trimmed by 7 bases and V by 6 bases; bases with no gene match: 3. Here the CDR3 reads CASRRTSVGELFF. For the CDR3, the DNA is TGTGCCAGCAGGAGGACTAGCGTCGGGGAGCTGTTTTTT.